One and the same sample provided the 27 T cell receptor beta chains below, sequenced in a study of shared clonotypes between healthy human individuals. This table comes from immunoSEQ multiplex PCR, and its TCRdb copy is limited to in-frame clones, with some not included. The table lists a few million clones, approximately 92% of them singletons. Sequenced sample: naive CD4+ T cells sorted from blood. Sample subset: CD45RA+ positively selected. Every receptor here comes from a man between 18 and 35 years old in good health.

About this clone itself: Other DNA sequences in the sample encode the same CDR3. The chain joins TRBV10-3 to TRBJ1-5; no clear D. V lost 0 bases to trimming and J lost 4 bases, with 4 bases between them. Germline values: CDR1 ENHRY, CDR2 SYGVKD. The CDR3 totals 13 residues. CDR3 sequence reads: CAISESGNQPQHF. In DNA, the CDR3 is TGTGCCATCAGTGAGTCGGGAAATCAGCCCCAGCATTTT.

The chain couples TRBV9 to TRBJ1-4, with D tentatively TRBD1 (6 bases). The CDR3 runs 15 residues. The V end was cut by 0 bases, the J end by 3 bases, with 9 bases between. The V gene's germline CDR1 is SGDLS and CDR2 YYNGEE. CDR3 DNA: TGTGCCAGCAGCGTAGCGACAGGCCCTAATGAAAAACTGTTTTTT. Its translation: CASSVATGPNEKLFF. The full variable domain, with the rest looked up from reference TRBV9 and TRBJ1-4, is DSGVTQTPKHLITATGQRVTLRCSPRSGDLSVYWYQQSLDQGLQFLIQYYNGEERAKGNILERFSAQQFPDLHSELNLSSLELGDSALYFCASSVATGPNEKLFFGSGTQLSVL.

This CDR3 is CASSQEYSPAGETQYF. CDR3 sequence (DNA): TGTGCCAGCAGCCAAGAATACAGCCCGGCGGGTGAGACCCAGTACTTC. The gene calls are TRBV14 and TRBJ2-5; tentative D call: TRBD2 (5 bases). The V end was cut by 0 bases, the J end by 5 bases, with 16 bases between. There are 16 residues in the CDR3. Germline values: CDR1 SGHDN, CDR2 FVKESK.

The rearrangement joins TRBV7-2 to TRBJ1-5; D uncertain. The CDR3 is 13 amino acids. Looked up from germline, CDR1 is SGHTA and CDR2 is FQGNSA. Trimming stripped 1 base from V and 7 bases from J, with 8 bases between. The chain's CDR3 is CASSLEQVQPQHF. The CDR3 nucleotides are TGTGCCAGCAGCTTAGAGCAAGTACAGCCCCAGCATTTT. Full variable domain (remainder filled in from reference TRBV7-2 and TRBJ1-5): GAGVSQSPSNKVTEKGKDVELRCDPISGHTALYWYRQSLGQGLEFLIYFQGNSAPDKSGLPSDRFSAERTGGSVSTLTIQRTQQEDSAVYLCASSLEQVQPQHFGDGTRLSIL.

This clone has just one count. As DNA, the CDR3 is TGCGCCAGGAGAAACGGGGCGGCCCCTGAAGCTTTCTTT. Protein product: CARRNGAAPEAFF. The chain is built from TRBV4-3 and TRBJ1-1, with D possibly matching TRBD1 (5 bases). This CDR3 has 13 residues. Trimming took 9 bases from V and 6 from J, leaving 17 bases between them. Per the germline V gene, CDR1 is LGHNA and CDR2 is YSLEER.

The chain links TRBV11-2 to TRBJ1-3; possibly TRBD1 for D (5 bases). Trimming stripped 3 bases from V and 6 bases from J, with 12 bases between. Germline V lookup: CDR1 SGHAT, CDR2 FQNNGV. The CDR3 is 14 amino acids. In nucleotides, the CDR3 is TGTGCCAGCAGCTTGGGGGGGGTAGTAAACACCATATATTTT. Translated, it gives CASSLGGVVNTIYF.

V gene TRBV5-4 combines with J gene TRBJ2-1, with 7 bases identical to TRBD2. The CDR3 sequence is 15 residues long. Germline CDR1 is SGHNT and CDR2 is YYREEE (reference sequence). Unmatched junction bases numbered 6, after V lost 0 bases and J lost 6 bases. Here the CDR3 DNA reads TGTGCCAGCAGCTTGGGGACTAGTATCGGCAATGAGCAGTTCTTC. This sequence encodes CASSLGTSIGNEQFF.

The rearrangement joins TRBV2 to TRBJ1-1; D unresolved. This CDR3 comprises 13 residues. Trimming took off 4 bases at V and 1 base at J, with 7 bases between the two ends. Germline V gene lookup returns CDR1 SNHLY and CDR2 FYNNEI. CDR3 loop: CASSAYTNTEAFF. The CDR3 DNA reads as TGTGCCAGCAGTGCTTACACGAACACTGAAGCTTTCTTT.

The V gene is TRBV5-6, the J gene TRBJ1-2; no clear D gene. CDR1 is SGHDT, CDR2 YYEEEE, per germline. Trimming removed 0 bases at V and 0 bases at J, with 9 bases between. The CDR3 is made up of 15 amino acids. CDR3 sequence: CASSLVSAPNYGYTF. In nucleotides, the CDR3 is TGTGCCAGCAGCTTGGTTTCGGCGCCTAACTATGGCTACACCTTC.

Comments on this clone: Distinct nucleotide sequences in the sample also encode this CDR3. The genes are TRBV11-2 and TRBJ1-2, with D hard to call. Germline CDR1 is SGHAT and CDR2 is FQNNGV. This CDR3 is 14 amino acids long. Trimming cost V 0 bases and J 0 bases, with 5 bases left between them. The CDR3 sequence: CASSLDRANYGYTF. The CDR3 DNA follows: TGTGCCAGCAGCTTAGACAGAGCTAACTATGGCTACACCTTC.

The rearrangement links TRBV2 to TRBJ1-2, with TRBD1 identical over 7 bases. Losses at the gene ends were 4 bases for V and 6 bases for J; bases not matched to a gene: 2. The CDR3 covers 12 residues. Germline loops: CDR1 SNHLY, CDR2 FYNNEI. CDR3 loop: CASSGQGDGYTF. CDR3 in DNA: TGTGCCAGCAGTGGGCAGGGGGATGGCTACACCTTC.

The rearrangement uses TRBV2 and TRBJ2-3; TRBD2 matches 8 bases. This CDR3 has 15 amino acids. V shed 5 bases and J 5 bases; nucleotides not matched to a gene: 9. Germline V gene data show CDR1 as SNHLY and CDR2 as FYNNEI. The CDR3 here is CASSKGTSGKDTQYF. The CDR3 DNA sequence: TGTGCCAGCAGTAAGGGGACTAGTGGGAAAGATACGCAGTATTTT.

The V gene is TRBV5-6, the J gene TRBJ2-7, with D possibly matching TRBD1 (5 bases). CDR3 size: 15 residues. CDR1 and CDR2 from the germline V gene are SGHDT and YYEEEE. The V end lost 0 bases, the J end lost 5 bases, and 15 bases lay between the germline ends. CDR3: CASSLGGRESDEQYF. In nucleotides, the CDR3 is TGTGCCAGCAGCTTGGGGGGCAGGGAAAGCGACGAGCAGTACTTC.

The CDR3 DNA sequence: TGTGCCAGCAGCTTAGATTTAGAGTTCGGTGAGCAGTTCTTC. Translating it yields CASSLDLEFGEQFF. The chain links TRBV7-6 to TRBJ2-1; no clear D gene. Deletions cut 1 base from V and 9 bases from J, with 13 bases between. This CDR3 has 14 residues. In germline, CDR1 is SGHVS, CDR2 FNYEAQ.

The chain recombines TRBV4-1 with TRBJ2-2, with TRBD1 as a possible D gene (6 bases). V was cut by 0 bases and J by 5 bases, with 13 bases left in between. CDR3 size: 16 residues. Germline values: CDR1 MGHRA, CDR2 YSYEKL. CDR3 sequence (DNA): TGCGCCAGCAGCCAAGAAAGCGACAGGTCGACCGGGGAGCTGTTTTTT. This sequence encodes CASSQESDRSTGELFF.

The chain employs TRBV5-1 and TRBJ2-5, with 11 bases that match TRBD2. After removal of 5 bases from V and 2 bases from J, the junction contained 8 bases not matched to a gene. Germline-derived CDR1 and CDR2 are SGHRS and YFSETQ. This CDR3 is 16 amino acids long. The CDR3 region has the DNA TGCGCCAGCAGATACGGCTTAGCGGGGGGGCAAGAGACCCAGTACTTC. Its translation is CASRYGLAGGQETQYF. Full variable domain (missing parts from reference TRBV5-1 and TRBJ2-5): KAGVTQTPRYLIKTRGQQVTLSCSPISGHRSVSWYQQTPGQGLQFLFEYFSETQRNKGNFPGRFSGRQFSNSRSEMNVSTLELGDSALYLCASRYGLAGGQETQYFGPGTRLLVL.

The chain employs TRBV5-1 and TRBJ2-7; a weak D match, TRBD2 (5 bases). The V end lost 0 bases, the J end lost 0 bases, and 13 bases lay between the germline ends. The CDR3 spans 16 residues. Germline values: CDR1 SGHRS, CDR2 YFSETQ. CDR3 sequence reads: CASSLDRGSNSYEQYF. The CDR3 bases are TGCGCCAGCAGCTTGGACCGGGGTTCGAACTCCTACGAGCAGTACTTC.

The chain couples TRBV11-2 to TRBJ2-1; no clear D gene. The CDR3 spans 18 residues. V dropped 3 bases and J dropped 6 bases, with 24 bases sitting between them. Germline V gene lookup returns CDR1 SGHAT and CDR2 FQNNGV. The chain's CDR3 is CASSFSVGMLGSGNEQFF. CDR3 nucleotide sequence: TGTGCCAGCAGCTTTAGTGTCGGTATGCTGGGGTCCGGCAATGAGCAGTTCTTC.

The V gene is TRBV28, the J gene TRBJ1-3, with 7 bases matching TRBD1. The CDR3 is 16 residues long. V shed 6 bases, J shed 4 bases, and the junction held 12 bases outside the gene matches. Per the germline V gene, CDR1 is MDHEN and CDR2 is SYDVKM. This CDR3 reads CASSPGGTVRGNTIYF. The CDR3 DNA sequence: TGTGCCAGCAGCCCAGGGGGGACCGTGAGGGGAAACACCATATATTTT.

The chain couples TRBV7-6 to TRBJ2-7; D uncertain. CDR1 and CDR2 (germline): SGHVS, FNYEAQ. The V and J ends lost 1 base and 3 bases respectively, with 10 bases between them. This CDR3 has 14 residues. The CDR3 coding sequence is TGTGCCAGCAGCTTAGGGATAGATCACTACGAGCAGTACTTC. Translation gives CASSLGIDHYEQYF.

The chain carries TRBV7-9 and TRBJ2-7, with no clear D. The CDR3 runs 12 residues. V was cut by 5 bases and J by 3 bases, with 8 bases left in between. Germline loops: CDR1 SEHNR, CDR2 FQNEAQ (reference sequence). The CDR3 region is CASSGPNYEQYF. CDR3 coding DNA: TGTGCCAGCAGCGGGCCGAACTACGAGCAGTACTTC.

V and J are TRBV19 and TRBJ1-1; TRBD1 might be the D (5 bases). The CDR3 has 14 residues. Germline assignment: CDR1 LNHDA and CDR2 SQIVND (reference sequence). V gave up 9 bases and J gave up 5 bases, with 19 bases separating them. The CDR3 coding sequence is TGTGCCAGCCCCCGGTCACCGGGGGAAACTGAAGCTTTCTTT. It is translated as CASPRSPGETEAFF.

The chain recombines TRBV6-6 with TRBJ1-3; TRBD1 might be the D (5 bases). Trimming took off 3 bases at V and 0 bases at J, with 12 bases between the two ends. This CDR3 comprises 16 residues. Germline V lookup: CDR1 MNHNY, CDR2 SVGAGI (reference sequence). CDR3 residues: CASSYRGRYSGNTIYF. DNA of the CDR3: TGTGCCAGCAGTTATCGGGGACGTTACTCTGGAAACACCATATATTTT.

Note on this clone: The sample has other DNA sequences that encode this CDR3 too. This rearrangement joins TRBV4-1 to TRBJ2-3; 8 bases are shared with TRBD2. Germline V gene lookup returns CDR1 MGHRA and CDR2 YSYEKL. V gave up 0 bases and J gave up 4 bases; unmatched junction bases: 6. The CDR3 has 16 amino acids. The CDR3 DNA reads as TGCGCCAGCAGCCAAGATCGGGGGGGCCGGGCAGATACGCAGTATTTT. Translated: CASSQDRGGRADTQYF.

The chain's CDR3 is CASTIGGAGELFF. The CDR3 nucleotides are TGTGCCAGCACCATCGGTGGGGCCGGGGAGCTGTTTTTT. V and J are TRBV6-1 and TRBJ2-2; no definite D call. Trimming stripped 7 bases from V and 6 bases from J, with 12 bases between. Germline assignment: CDR1 MNHNS and CDR2 SASEGT. The length of the CDR3 is 13 residues.

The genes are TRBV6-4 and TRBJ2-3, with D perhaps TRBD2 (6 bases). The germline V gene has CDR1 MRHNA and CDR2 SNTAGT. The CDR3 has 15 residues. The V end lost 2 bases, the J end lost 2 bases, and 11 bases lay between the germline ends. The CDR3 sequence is CASSDGGSPTDTQYF. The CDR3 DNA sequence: TGTGCCAGCAGTGACGGAGGGTCCCCCACAGATACGCAGTATTTT.

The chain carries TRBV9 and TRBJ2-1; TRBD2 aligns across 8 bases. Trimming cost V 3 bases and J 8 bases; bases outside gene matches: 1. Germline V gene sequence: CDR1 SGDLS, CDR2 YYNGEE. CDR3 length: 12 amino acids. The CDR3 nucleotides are TGTGCCAGCAGCGCCGGGGGGGATGAGCAGTTCTTC. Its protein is CASSAGGDEQFF. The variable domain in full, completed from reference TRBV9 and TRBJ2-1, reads DSGVTQTPKHLITATGQRVTLRCSPRSGDLSVYWYQQSLDQGLQFLIQYYNGEERAKGNILERFSAQQFPDLHSELNLSSLELGDSALYFCASSAGGDEQFFGPGTRLTVL.